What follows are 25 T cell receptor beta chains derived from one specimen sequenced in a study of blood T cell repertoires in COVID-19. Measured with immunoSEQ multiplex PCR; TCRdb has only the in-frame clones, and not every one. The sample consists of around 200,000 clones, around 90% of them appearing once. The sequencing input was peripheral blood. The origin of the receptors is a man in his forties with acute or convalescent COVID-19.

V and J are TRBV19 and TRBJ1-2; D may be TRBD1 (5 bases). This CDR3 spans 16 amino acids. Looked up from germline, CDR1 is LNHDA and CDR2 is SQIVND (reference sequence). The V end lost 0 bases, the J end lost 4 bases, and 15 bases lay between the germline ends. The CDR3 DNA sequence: TGTGCCAGTAGTATAGACACGGCAGGGTTCGGCTATGGCTACACCTTC. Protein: CASSIDTAGFGYGYTF.

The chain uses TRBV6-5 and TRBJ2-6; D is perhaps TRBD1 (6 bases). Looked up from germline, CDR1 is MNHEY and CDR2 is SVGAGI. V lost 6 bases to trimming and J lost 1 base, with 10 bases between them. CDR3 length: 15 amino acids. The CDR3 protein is CASRRRGSGANVLTF. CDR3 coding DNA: TGTGCCAGCAGGCGCAGGGGATCTGGGGCCAACGTCCTGACTTTC.

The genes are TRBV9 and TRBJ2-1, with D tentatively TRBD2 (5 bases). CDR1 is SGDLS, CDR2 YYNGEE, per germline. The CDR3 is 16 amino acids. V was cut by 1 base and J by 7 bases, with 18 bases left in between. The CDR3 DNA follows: TGTGCCAGCAGCGTATATCGGACTTCCCCCGGAAATGAGCAGTTCTTC. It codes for CASSVYRTSPGNEQFF.

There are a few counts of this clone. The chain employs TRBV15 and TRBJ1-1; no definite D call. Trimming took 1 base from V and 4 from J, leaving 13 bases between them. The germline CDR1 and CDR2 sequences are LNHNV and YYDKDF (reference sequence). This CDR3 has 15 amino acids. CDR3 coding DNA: TGTGCCACCAGCAGAGGGATAGTCGAGGGCACTGAAGCTTTCTTT. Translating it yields CATSRGIVEGTEAFF.

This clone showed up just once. In DNA, the CDR3 is TGTGCCAGCTCACCAGCGGGGAAAGGCACAGATACGCAGTATTTT. Its translation is CASSPAGKGTDTQYF. The rearrangement uses TRBV18 and TRBJ2-3, with a tentative D call TRBD2 (6 bases). The CDR3 loop spans 15 amino acids. The germline gives CDR1 KGHSH, CDR2 LQKENI. Trimming pared 2 bases from V and 1 base from J, leaving 10 bases between. Based on the CDR3 plus reference TRBV18 and TRBJ2-3, the full variable domain is NAGVMQNPRHLVRRRGQEARLRCSPMKGHSHVYWYRQLPEEGLKFMVYLQKENIIDESGMPKERFSAEFPKEGPSILRIQQVVRGDSAAYFCASSPAGKGTDTQYFGPGTRLTVL.

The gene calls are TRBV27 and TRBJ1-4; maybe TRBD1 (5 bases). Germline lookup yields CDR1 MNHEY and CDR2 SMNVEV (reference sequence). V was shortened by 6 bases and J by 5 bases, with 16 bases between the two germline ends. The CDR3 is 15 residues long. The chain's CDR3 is CASSERLRQNEKLFF. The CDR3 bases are TGTGCCAGCAGCGAACGTTTGAGACAGAATGAAAAACTGTTTTTT.

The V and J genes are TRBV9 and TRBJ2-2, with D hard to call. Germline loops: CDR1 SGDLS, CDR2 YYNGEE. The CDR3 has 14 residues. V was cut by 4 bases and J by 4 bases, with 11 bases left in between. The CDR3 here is CASSPSQATGELFF. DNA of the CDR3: TGTGCCAGCAGCCCGTCTCAGGCCACCGGGGAGCTGTTTTTT.

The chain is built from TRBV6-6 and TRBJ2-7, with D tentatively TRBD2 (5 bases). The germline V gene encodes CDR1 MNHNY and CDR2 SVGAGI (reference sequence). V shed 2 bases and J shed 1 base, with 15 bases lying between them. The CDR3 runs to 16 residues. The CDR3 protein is CASSYSPGVGSYEQYF. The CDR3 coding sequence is TGTGCCAGCAGTTACAGTCCCGGGGTTGGGTCCTACGAGCAGTACTTC.

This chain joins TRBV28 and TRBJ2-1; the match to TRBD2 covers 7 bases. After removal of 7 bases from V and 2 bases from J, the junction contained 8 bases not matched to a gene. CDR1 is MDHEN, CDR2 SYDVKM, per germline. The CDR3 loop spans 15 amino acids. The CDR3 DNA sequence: TGTGCCAGCACCTCCAGCGGGGTAGCCTACAATGAGCAGTTCTTC. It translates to CASTSSGVAYNEQFF.

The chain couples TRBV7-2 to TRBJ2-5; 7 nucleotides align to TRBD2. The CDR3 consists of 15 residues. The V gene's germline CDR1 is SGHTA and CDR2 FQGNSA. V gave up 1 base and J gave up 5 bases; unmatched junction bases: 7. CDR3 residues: CASSLGGAGRETQYF. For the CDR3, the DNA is TGTGCCAGCAGCTTAGGGGGAGCGGGGAGGGAGACCCAGTACTTC.

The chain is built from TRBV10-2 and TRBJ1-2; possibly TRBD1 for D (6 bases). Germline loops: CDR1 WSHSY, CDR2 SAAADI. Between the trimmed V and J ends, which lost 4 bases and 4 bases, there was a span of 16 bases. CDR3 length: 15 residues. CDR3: CASSGGQDRFYGYTF. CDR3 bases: TGCGCCAGCAGTGGGGGGCAGGACCGGTTCTATGGCTACACCTTC.

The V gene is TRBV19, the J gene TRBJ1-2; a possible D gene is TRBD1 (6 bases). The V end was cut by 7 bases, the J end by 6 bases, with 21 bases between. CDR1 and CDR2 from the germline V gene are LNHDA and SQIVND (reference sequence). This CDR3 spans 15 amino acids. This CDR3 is CASTPERTGTNGYTF. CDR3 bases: TGTGCCAGTACCCCCGAACGTACAGGGACGAATGGCTACACCTTC.

The CDR3, as DNA: TGTGCCAGCAGTGACGGACAGACTAACAATCAGCCCCAGCATTTT. Amino acid sequence: CASSDGQTNNQPQHF. The chain employs TRBV6-1 and TRBJ1-5; weak D call: TRBD1 (6 bases). V was pared by 3 bases and J by 3 bases, with 12 bases between. Germline assignment: CDR1 MNHNS and CDR2 SASEGT. CDR3 length equals 15 residues.

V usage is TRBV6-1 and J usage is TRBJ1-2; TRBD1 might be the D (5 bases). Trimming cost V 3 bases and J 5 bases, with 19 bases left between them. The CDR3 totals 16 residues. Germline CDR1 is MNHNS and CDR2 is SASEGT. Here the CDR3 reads CASSDTSGRGWYGYTF. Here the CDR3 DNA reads TGTGCCAGCAGTGACACCTCCGGGAGGGGTTGGTATGGCTACACCTTC.

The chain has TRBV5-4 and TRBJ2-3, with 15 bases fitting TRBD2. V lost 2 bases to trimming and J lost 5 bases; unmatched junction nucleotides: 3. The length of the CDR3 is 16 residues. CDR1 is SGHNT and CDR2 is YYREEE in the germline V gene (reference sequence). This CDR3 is CASSFGLAGGLDTQYF. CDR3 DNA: TGTGCCAGCAGCTTTGGACTAGCGGGGGGGCTAGATACGCAGTATTTT.

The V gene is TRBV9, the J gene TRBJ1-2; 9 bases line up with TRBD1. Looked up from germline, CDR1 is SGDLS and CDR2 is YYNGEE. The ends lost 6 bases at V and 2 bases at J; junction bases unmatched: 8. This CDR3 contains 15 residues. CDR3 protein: CASTEGQGSNYGYTF. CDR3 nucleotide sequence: TGTGCCAGCACGGAGGGACAGGGATCGAACTATGGCTACACCTTC.

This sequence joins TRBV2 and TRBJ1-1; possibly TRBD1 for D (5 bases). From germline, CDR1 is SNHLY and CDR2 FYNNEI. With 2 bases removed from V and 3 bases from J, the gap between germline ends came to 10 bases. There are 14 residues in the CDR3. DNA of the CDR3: TGTGCCAGCAGTGAATTGTGGGGCGACACTGAAGCTTTCTTT. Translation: CASSELWGDTEAFF.

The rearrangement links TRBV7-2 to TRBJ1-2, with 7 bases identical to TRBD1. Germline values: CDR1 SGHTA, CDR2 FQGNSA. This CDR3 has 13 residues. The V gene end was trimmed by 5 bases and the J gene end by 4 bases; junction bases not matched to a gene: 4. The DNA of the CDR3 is TGTGCCAGCAGCAGACAGGGTCGCTATGGCTACACCTTC. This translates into CASSRQGRYGYTF.

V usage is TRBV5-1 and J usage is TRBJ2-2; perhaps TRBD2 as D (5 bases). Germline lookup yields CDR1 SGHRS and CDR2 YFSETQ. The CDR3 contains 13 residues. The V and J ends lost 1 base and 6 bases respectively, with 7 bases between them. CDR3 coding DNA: TGCGCCAGCAGCTTGCGCGGGCCCGGGGAGCTGTTTTTT. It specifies CASSLRGPGELFF.

CDR3 in amino acids: CASSPRLIRQGIWDGYTF. Here the CDR3 DNA reads TGTGCCAGCAGCCCAAGGCTAATCCGACAGGGGATTTGGGATGGCTACACCTTC. The rearrangement uses TRBV3-1 (or the pseudogene TRBV3-2) and TRBJ1-2; TRBD1 matches at 8 bases. Looked up from germline, CDR1 is LGHDT and CDR2 is YNNKEL (reference sequence). V was clipped by 4 bases and J by 6 bases; unmatched bases: 19. The CDR3 sequence is 18 residues long.

CDR3 sequence reads: CASSSRRGETGELFF. The CDR3 DNA follows: TGTGCCAGCAGCTCCCGGAGGGGTGAGACCGGGGAGCTGTTTTTT. The chain couples TRBV7-9 to TRBJ2-2, with D tentatively TRBD2 (6 bases). The CDR3 runs 15 residues. The ends were cut back, 4 bases at V and 5 bases at J, with 14 bases in the middle. Looked up from germline, CDR1 is SEHNR and CDR2 is FQNEAQ (reference sequence).

CDR3 coding DNA: TGCGCCAGCAGCTTGCCTATAGCGGGGGGGAACTACAATGAGCAGTTCTTC. Translating gives CASSLPIAGGNYNEQFF. The V call is TRBV5-1, the J call TRBJ2-1, with 11 bases lining up with TRBD2. Germline CDR1 is SGHRS and CDR2 is YFSETQ. Unmatched junction bases numbered 6, after V lost 1 base and J lost 3 bases. CDR3 length: 17 amino acids.

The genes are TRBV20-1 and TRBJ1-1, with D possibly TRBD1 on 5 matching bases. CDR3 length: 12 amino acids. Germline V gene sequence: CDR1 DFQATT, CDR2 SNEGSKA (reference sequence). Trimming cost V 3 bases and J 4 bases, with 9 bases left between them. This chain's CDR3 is CSASRGATEAFF. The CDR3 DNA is TGCAGTGCTAGTCGCGGGGCCACTGAAGCTTTCTTT.

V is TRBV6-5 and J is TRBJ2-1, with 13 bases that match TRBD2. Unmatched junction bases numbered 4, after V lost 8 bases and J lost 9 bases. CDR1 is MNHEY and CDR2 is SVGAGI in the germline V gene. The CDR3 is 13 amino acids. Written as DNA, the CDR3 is TGTGCCAGCTGGGGACTAGCGGGGACTGAGCAGTTCTTC. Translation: CASWGLAGTEQFF.

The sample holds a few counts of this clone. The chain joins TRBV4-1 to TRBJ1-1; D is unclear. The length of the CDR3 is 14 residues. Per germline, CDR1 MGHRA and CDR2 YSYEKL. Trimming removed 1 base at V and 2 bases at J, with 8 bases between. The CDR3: CASSQGRVNTEAFF. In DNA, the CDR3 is TGCGCCAGCAGCCAAGGCCGGGTTAACACTGAAGCTTTCTTT.